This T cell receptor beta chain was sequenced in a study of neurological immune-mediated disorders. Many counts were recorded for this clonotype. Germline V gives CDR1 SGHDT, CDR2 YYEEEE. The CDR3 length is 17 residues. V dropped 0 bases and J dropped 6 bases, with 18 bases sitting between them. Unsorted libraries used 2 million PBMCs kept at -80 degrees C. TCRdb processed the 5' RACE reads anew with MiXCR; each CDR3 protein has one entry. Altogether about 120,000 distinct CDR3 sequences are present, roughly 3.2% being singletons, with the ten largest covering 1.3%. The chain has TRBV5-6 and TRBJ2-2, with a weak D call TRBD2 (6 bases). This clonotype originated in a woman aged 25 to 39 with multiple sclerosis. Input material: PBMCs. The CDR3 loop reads CASSLGDSWIGSGELFF. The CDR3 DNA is TGTGCCAGCAGCTTGGGGGACTCTTGGATCGGCTCCGGGGAGCTGTTTTTT.